One sample yielded the 27 T cell receptor beta chains listed below, sequenced in a study of identical twins. From the 5' RACE reads, TCRdb called clonotypes with MiXCR, one entry per CDR3 protein. The sample carries about 520,000 distinct CDR3 sequences, roughly a fifth recorded once. The same sample was also used in a study of T cells expressing NK-cell markers.

Input material: CD4+ T cells sorted from blood. Receptor source: a woman aged 18-29 years in good health.

This clonotype was counted only a few times. This rearrangement joins TRBV7-9 to TRBJ2-1, with TRBD2 matching 13 bases. With 5 bases clipped from V and 8 bases from J, the junction kept 12 bases outside the gene matches. The CDR3 runs 17 residues. The V gene's germline CDR1 is SEHNR and CDR2 FQNEAQ (reference sequence). This CDR3 is CASSPKLAGGRGDEQFF. The CDR3 DNA is TGTGCCAGCAGCCCGAAACTAGCGGGAGGGCGAGGGGATGAGCAGTTCTTC.

The chain has TRBV7-6 and TRBJ2-3; no clear D gene. The CDR3 is 13 residues long. Germline-derived CDR1 and CDR2 are SGHVS and FNYEAQ. Trimming shortened V by 2 bases and J by 7 bases, and 10 bases separated the two germline ends. The CDR3 bases are TGTGCCAGCAGCTTATTGCGTGTGAATACGCAGTATTTT. Its translation is CASSLLRVNTQYF.

This clonotype was recorded many times. The V gene is TRBV5-5, the J gene TRBJ1-3; maybe TRBD1 (5 bases). Trimming removed 4 bases from V and 8 bases from J, with 13 bases in between. CDR3 length: 13 amino acids. Germline lookup yields CDR1 SGHKS and CDR2 YYEKEE (reference sequence). CDR3 residues: CASSPPSGDTIYF. CDR3 sequence (DNA): TGTGCCAGCAGCCCCCCCTCGGGGGACACCATATATTTT.

The J gene is TRBJ1-2, the V gene TRBV12-3 or TRBV12-4; TRBD1 agrees at 9 bases. The J segment lost 10 bases and the V segment lost 6 bases, leaving 9 bases of the junction unmatched. The CDR3 totals 13 residues. Here the CDR3 DNA reads TGTGCCAGCAGCCTTATGCACAGGGGGCTCTACACCTTC. Its translation: CASSLMHRGLYTF.

This chain uses TRBV9 with TRBJ1-1, with no clear D. CDR3 length: 14 amino acids. V gave up 0 bases and J gave up 0 bases, with 6 bases separating them. Germline V CDR1 and CDR2: SGDLS, YYNGEE. The CDR3 DNA sequence: TGTGCCAGCAGCGTAGTGTCAGTGAACACTGAAGCTTTCTTT. Protein product: CASSVVSVNTEAFF.

This clonotype occurred a few times. The chain joins TRBV24-1 to TRBJ1-2; D may be TRBD1 (5 bases). The CDR3 has 13 residues. Germline V gives CDR1 KGHDR, CDR2 SFDVKD. Trimming shortened V by 6 bases and J by 3 bases, and 10 bases separated the two germline ends. The CDR3 is CATSSRVHYGYTF. CDR3 sequence (DNA): TGTGCCACCAGTAGCAGGGTGCACTATGGCTACACCTTC.

This clonotype has only a few counts. The chain is built from TRBV7-2 and TRBJ2-3; 11 bases match TRBD2. The CDR3 is 15 residues long. Looked up from germline, CDR1 is SGHTA and CDR2 is FQGNSA. Germline trimming cut 2 bases from V and 7 bases from J; bases unmatched to any gene: 5. The CDR3 loop reads CASSLYPSGGNTQYF. The DNA of the CDR3 is TGTGCCAGCAGCTTATACCCTAGCGGGGGGAATACGCAGTATTTT.

The sample holds many counts of this clonotype. The chain combines TRBV7-2 with TRBJ1-1, with D perhaps TRBD1 (5 bases). This CDR3 is built from 14 residues. The germline gives CDR1 SGHTA, CDR2 FQGNSA. V lost 5 bases and J lost 3, with 13 bases in between. Here the CDR3 DNA reads TGTGCCAGCAGCCTCCAGGGTCGCGACACTGAAGCTTTCTTT. Translated: CASSLQGRDTEAFF.

This clonotype came up many times. This sequence joins TRBV10-1 and TRBJ2-5, with D tentatively TRBD1 or TRBD2 (5 bases each). Germline V gene data show CDR1 as WNHNN and CDR2 as SYGVQD (reference sequence). The V end lost 5 bases, the J end lost 5 bases, and 9 bases lay between the germline ends. The CDR3 consists of 12 residues. In nucleotides, the CDR3 is TGCGCCAGCAGTCGGGGCAGGGAGACCCAGTACTTC. Amino acids: CASSRGRETQYF.

The chain combines TRBV20-1 with TRBJ2-1; possibly TRBD1 for D (5 bases). Germline V CDR1 and CDR2: DFQATT, SNEGSKA (reference sequence). V dropped 5 bases and J dropped 7 bases, with 24 bases sitting between them. CDR3 length: 16 residues. CDR3 protein: CSAFPLDRRRSNEQFF. The CDR3 nucleotides are TGCAGTGCTTTCCCTCTTGACAGACGACGGAGTAATGAGCAGTTCTTC.

The V call is TRBV20-1, the J call TRBJ2-7; D is unclear. The CDR3 spans 11 residues. Germline assignment: CDR1 DFQATT and CDR2 SNEGSKA (reference sequence). The V gene lost 0 bases and the J gene lost 3 bases, with 3 bases spanning the gap. The CDR3, as DNA: TGCAGTGCTAGAGACTACTACGAGCAGTACTTC. This gives the protein CSARDYYEQYF.

The chain combines TRBV6-5 with TRBJ1-4; D is uncertain. This CDR3 contains 15 residues. Germline CDR1 and CDR2: MNHEY and SVGAGI. V was trimmed by 4 bases and J by 13 bases, leaving 22 bases between them. The CDR3 coding sequence is TGTGCCAGCAGTTCAACCCAAGGTCGGGTGGTCGGACTGTTTTTT. This sequence encodes CASSSTQGRVVGLFF.

As DNA, the CDR3 is TGCAGTGCTCAGGACAGCTATGGCTACACCTTC. Translation: CSAQDSYGYTF. This chain links TRBV20-1 with TRBJ1-2, with D perhaps matching TRBD1 (6 bases). V shed 5 bases and J shed 4 bases, with 8 bases lying between them. Per the germline V gene, CDR1 is DFQATT and CDR2 is SNEGSKA (reference sequence). The CDR3 runs to 11 residues.

V usage is TRBV7-8 and J usage is TRBJ1-4, with D hard to call. Germline-derived CDR1 and CDR2 are SGHVS and FQNEAQ. The CDR3 consists of 14 residues. V dropped 6 bases and J dropped 8 bases, with 16 bases sitting between them. CDR3 amino acids: CASRPTLSREKLFF. CDR3 sequence (DNA): TGTGCCAGCAGGCCGACCCTCTCTCGAGAAAAACTGTTTTTT.

Only a few counts were recorded for this clonotype. The rearrangement links TRBV2 to TRBJ2-2; 7 bases agree with TRBD1. The CDR3 sequence is 15 residues long. The germline V gene encodes CDR1 SNHLY and CDR2 FYNNEI. After removal of 7 bases from V and 1 base from J, the junction contained 6 bases not matched to a gene. DNA of the CDR3: TGTGCCAGCACCATGCAGGGGGTGAACACCGGGGAGCTGTTTTTT. This encodes CASTMQGVNTGELFF.

This chain joins TRBV20-1 and TRBJ1-2; D is uncertain. V shed 7 bases and J shed 13 bases, with 13 bases lying between them. In germline, CDR1 is DFQATT, CDR2 SNEGSKA (reference sequence). The CDR3 totals 9 residues. CDR3: CSVFPTGTF. Here the CDR3 DNA reads TGCAGTGTTTTTCCGACGGGCACCTTC.

This clonotype has more than one count but fewer than ten. The chain has TRBV6-4 and TRBJ1-2, with D maybe TRBD1 (5 bases). Germline V CDR1 and CDR2: MRHNA, SNTAGT. The CDR3 is made up of 17 amino acids. Deletions cut 3 bases from V and 0 bases from J, with 17 bases between. CDR3 nucleotides: TGTGCCAGCAGTGATGCCGCCAGGGCGTTGGCTAACTATGGCTACACCTTC. Translated, it gives CASSDAARALANYGYTF.

The chain joins TRBV20-1 to TRBJ2-3; 7 bases line up with TRBD2. With V trimmed by 3 bases and J by 1 base, 7 bases remained unmatched. The CDR3 is 15 residues long. Germline values: CDR1 DFQATT, CDR2 SNEGSKA (reference sequence). DNA of the CDR3: TGCAGTGCTAGCAATCCCACTAGCGGCACAGATACGCAGTATTTT. It is translated as CSASNPTSGTDTQYF.

This clonotype showed up just a few times. This chain connects TRBV7-9 to TRBJ2-2, with TRBD2 matching over 7 bases. Germline loops: CDR1 SEHNR, CDR2 FQNEAQ (reference sequence). V gave up 5 bases and J gave up 6 bases; unmatched junction bases: 6. The CDR3 extends over 14 amino acids. CDR3 nucleotide sequence: TGTGCCAGCAGCCGGGGACTATCCCCCGGGGAGCTGTTTTTT. Its protein is CASSRGLSPGELFF.

This clonotype showed up just a few times. J is TRBJ2-1 and V is TRBV5-1, with TRBD2 identical over 9 bases. V dropped 2 bases and J dropped 8; count of bases not matched to a gene: 8. Germline V gene lookup returns CDR1 SGHRS and CDR2 YFSETQ. This CDR3 spans 15 amino acids. In nucleotides, the CDR3 is TGCGCCAGCAGCTTCCCGGCGGGAGGGCCAGATGAGCAGTTCTTC. Translation gives CASSFPAGGPDEQFF.

The V call is TRBV6-1, the J call TRBJ2-2; TRBD2 matches 8 bases. CDR3 length: 15 amino acids. Trimming removed 6 bases from V and 4 bases from J; junction bases left unmatched: 7. Germline V CDR1 and CDR2: MNHNS, SASEGT. The CDR3 DNA reads TGTGCCAGCAGACCGGGACTAGGTCCCACCGGGGAGCTGTTTTTT. It specifies CASRPGLGPTGELFF.

This clonotype was detected many times. The V call is TRBV7-9, the J call TRBJ1-2; no clear D gene. Trimming pared 6 bases from V and 8 bases from J, leaving 16 bases between. CDR3 size: 13 residues. The germline CDR1 and CDR2 sequences are SEHNR and FQNEAQ (reference sequence). CDR3 in DNA: TGTGCCAGCAGTCCCCTCCGGATGGGGGGCTACACCTTC. Its protein is CASSPLRMGGYTF.

The table lists this clonotype with a few counts. The rearrangement joins TRBV20-1 to TRBJ1-2; D call uncertain. This CDR3 is 12 amino acids long. Germline V gene lookup returns CDR1 DFQATT and CDR2 SNEGSKA (reference sequence). Trimming shortened V by 6 bases and J by 6 bases, and 14 bases separated the two germline ends. CDR3 DNA sequence: TGCAGTGCCCCCGGCCAGGCCAATGGCTACACCTTC. Amino acids: CSAPGQANGYTF.

This CDR3 reads CASSPGQVNEKLFF. For the CDR3, the DNA is TGTGCCAGCAGCCCCGGACAGGTGAATGAAAAACTGTTTTTT. The V and J genes are TRBV9 and TRBJ1-4, with 7 bases fitting TRBD1. The CDR3 totals 14 residues. With V trimmed by 4 bases and J by 5 bases, 5 bases remained unmatched. Germline values: CDR1 SGDLS, CDR2 YYNGEE.

This rearrangement joins TRBV6-1 to TRBJ1-2; 7 bases agree with TRBD1. Germline CDR1 reads MNHNS; CDR2 reads SASEGT. The CDR3 runs to 12 residues. J lost 4 bases, V lost 10 bases, and 6 bases had no gene match. CDR3 protein: CATRQGTYGYTF. The CDR3 coding sequence is TGTGCCACCCGACAGGGTACCTATGGCTACACCTTC.

This clonotype was detected a few times. The chain recombines TRBV11-2 with TRBJ2-1; 7 nucleotides align to TRBD2. The CDR3 consists of 16 residues. Germline V gene lookup returns CDR1 SGHAT and CDR2 FQNNGV. J lost 3 bases, V lost 3 bases, and 8 bases had no gene match. CDR3 DNA sequence: TGTGCCAGCAGCTTCATAAGTGGCGGGAGCTACAATGAGCAGTTCTTC. It is translated as CASSFISGGSYNEQFF.

The table lists this clonotype with a few counts. V gene TRBV29-1 combines with J gene TRBJ1-4; 7 bases are a match to TRBD1. The length of the CDR3 is 14 residues. From germline, CDR1 is SQVTM and CDR2 ANQGSEA. The V and J ends lost 4 bases and 4 bases, in that order; junction bases with no gene match: 6. Here the CDR3 reads CSVGRTGNNEKLFF. DNA of the CDR3: TGCAGCGTTGGACGGACAGGAAATAATGAAAAACTGTTTTTT.